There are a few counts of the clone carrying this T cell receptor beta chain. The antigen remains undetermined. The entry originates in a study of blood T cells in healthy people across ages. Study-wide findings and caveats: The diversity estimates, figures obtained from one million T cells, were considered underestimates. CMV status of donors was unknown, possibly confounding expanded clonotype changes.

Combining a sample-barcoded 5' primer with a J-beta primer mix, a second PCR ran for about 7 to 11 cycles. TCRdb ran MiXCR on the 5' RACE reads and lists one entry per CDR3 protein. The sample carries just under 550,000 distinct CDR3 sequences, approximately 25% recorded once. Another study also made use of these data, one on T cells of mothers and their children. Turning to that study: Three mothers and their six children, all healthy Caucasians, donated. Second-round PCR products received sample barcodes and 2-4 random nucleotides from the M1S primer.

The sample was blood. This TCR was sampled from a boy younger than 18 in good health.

CDR3 region: CASSHDGLEVGEQFF. Here the CDR3 DNA reads TGTGCCAGCAGCCACGACGGACTAGAGGTTGGTGAGCAGTTCTTC. V and J are TRBV3-1 and TRBJ2-5; 7 bases align to TRBD2. TRBJ2-1 explains the end of the DNA better; the J call may be wrong. Germline CDR1 is LGHDT and CDR2 is YNNKEL (reference sequence). The CDR3 spans 15 residues.